The 26 T cell receptor beta chains below were found in one sample sequenced in a study of T cells in Graves' hyperthyroidism and ophthalmopathy. Amplification yielded TCR beta CDR3 regions, with RNA transcripts as the source. An initial round of RT-PCR targeting the TCR CDR3 relied on the HTBI primer set. TCRdb processed the multiplex PCR reads anew with MiXCR; each CDR3 protein has one entry. The table has some 300,000 distinct CDR3 sequences, over 15% seen once. The sequencing input was blood. The receptors derive from a man aged 30-40 years with Graves' hyperthyroidism.

This clonotype was picked up many times. J is TRBJ1-1 and V is TRBV5-1; D ambiguous. V was clipped by 7 bases and J by 0 bases, with 13 bases between them. Per the germline V gene, CDR1 is SGHRS and CDR2 is YFSETQ. The CDR3 contains 14 residues. The CDR3 nucleotides read TGCGCCAGCGAGGAGGGAGGGATGAACACTGAAGCTTTCTTT. It encodes CASEEGGMNTEAFF. The full variable domain, with the rest looked up from reference TRBV5-1 and TRBJ1-1, is KAGVTQTPRYLIKTRGQQVTLSCSPISGHRSVSWYQQTPGQGLQFLFEYFSETQRNKGNFPGRFSGRQFSNSRSEMNVSTLELGDSALYLCASEEGGMNTEAFFGQGTRLTVV.

At least ten counts were recorded for this clonotype. The CDR3: CASRTSGRDTQYF. The CDR3 region has the DNA TGTGCCAGCCGGACTAGCGGGAGAGATACGCAGTATTTT. The V gene is TRBV11-3, the J gene TRBJ2-3, with 13 bases matching TRBD2. Germline CDR1 is SGHNT and CDR2 is YENEEA. Germline trimming cut 8 bases from V and 5 bases from J; bases unmatched to any gene: 1. The CDR3 runs to 13 residues. Variable domain in full (rest from reference TRBV11-3 and TRBJ2-3): EAGVVQSPRYKIIEKKQPVAFWCNPISGHNTLYWYLQNLGQGPELLIRYENEEAVDDSQLPKDRFSAERLKGVDSTLKIQPAELGDSAVYLCASRTSGRDTQYFGPGTRLTVL.

This clonotype was counted ten times or more. The J gene is TRBJ1-5, the V gene TRBV27; the D gene is possibly TRBD1 (6 bases). This CDR3 has 14 amino acids. V gave up 2 bases and J gave up 6 bases, with 11 bases separating them. CDR1 is MNHEY, CDR2 SMNVEV, per germline (reference sequence). DNA for the CDR3: TGTGCCAGCAGTTTAGAGCTGACAGGTCAGCCCCAGCATTTT. Protein product: CASSLELTGQPQHF.

This clonotype appeared many times. CDR3 loop: CASSLRPSGRNEQFF. The CDR3 DNA sequence: TGTGCCAGCAGTTTACGCCCTAGCGGGAGGAATGAGCAGTTCTTC. J is TRBJ2-1 and V is TRBV27; 11 positions match TRBD2. The CDR3 is 15 residues long. V shed 2 bases and J 7 bases; nucleotides not matched to a gene: 4. The germline V gene has CDR1 MNHEY and CDR2 SMNVEV (reference sequence).

The sample holds a few counts of this clonotype. The genes are TRBV10-1 and TRBJ1-1; 7 positions agree with TRBD1. There are 14 residues in the CDR3. Germline lookup yields CDR1 WNHNN and CDR2 SYGVQD (reference sequence). V trimming: 8 bases; J trimming: 4 bases; junction bases outside the gene matches: 10. In DNA, the CDR3 is TGCGCCAGCGTGGTGGCAGGGGGGACCACTGAAGCTTTCTTT. Its translation: CASVVAGGTTEAFF.

This chain connects TRBV3-1 to TRBJ1-3, with no clear D. Trimming pared 3 bases from V and 0 bases from J, leaving 6 bases between. The CDR3 has 14 residues. Germline values: CDR1 LGHDT, CDR2 YNNKEL (reference sequence). For the CDR3, the DNA is TGTGCCAGCAGCCAGGGGAACTCTGGAAACACCATATATTTT. This encodes CASSQGNSGNTIYF.

This clonotype was picked up a small number of times. The J gene is TRBJ1-3, the V gene TRBV3-1; no clear D gene. Trimming cost V 0 bases and J 7 bases, with 7 bases left between them. This CDR3 has 13 residues. The germline gives CDR1 LGHDT, CDR2 YNNKEL (reference sequence). The CDR3: CASSQEAHNTIYF. The CDR3 DNA sequence: TGTGCCAGCAGCCAAGAGGCACATAACACCATATATTTT.

The CDR3 reads CSAGLAGDGEQYF. In DNA form, the CDR3 reads TGCAGTGCTGGACTAGCGGGAGACGGCGAGCAGTACTTC. The chain uses TRBV20-1 and TRBJ2-7, with TRBD2 matching 13 bases. The CDR3 extends over 13 amino acids. Looked up from germline, CDR1 is DFQATT and CDR2 is SNEGSKA (reference sequence). V was clipped by 5 bases and J by 6 bases; unmatched bases: 4.

The chain employs TRBV6-1 and TRBJ2-3, with D perhaps matching TRBD1 or TRBD2 (6 bases each). The germline V gene has CDR1 MNHNS and CDR2 SASEGT. The V end was cut by 8 bases, the J end by 2 bases, with 11 bases between. This CDR3 has 13 amino acids. Here the CDR3 DNA reads TGTGCCAGCCGGGGGCGGAACACAGATACGCAGTATTTT. Translating it yields CASRGRNTDTQYF.

This clonotype was picked up a small number of times. The chain employs TRBV4-1 and TRBJ2-2, with a possible D match to TRBD1 (9 bases). Germline V gives CDR1 MGHRA, CDR2 YSYEKL. This CDR3 is 16 amino acids long. The V gene lost 2 bases and the J gene lost 6 bases, with 16 bases spanning the gap. The CDR3: CASSQFSGTGSGELFF. CDR3 DNA: TGCGCCAGCAGCCAATTTAGCGGGACAGGGTCCGGGGAGCTGTTTTTT.

This clonotype was picked up one time. The chain joins TRBV3-1 to TRBJ2-2, with D possibly matching TRBD1 (6 bases). The germline CDR1 and CDR2 sequences are LGHDT and YNNKEL (reference sequence). Trimming left V 2 bases short and J 4 bases short, with 8 bases between. This CDR3 region has 14 residues. CDR3 in DNA: TGTGCCAGCAGCCAAACAGGGAGCACCGGGGAGCTGTTTTTT. Residues: CASSQTGSTGELFF.

Regarding this clonotype: This may be a read error: a much more frequent sequence differs by one nucleotide. V and J are TRBV14 and TRBJ1-2, with no clear D. The CDR3 extends over 13 amino acids. Germline assignment: CDR1 SGHDN and CDR2 FVKESK. The CDR3 here is CASSHGPSYGYAF. The CDR3 nucleotides read TGTGCCAGCAGCCATGGTCCGTCCTATGGCTACGCCTTC.

This clonotype has just a few counts. The junction does not match germline at one end; this may be a read error. The V gene is TRBV6-1, the J gene TRBJ1-2; 10 bases line up with TRBD1. Germline lookup yields CDR1 MNHNS and CDR2 SASEGT. The CDR3 covers 13 residues. The chain's CDR3 is CAGRPGQGYGYTF. The CDR3 DNA follows: TGTGCCGGCAGACCGGGACAGGGGTATGGCTACACCTTC.

This rearrangement joins TRBV5-1 to TRBJ2-5, with 10 bases matching TRBD2. From germline, CDR1 is SGHRS and CDR2 YFSETQ. V lost 7 bases, J lost 5 bases, and 11 bases stayed unmatched. This CDR3 comprises 15 residues. The CDR3, as DNA: TGCGCCAGCTTCATGGCTAGCGGGAGTGGGGAGACCCAGTACTTC. Its translation is CASFMASGSGETQYF.

The V call is TRBV5-1, the J call TRBJ2-1, with 7 nucleotides matching TRBD2. The CDR3 is made up of 14 amino acids. CDR1 and CDR2 from the germline V gene are SGHRS and YFSETQ. Trimming at V came to 0 bases and at J to 6 bases, leaving 3 bases not matched to a gene. The CDR3 DNA reads as TGCGCCAGCAGCTTGGGGGGGGGAAGCAATGAGCAGTTCTTC. Encoded protein: CASSLGGGSNEQFF. Filled out from reference TRBV5-1 and TRBJ2-1, the complete variable domain reads KAGVTQTPRYLIKTRGQQVTLSCSPISGHRSVSWYQQTPGQGLQFLFEYFSETQRNKGNFPGRFSGRQFSNSRSEMNVSTLELGDSALYLCASSLGGGSNEQFFGPGTRLTVL.

In this sample, this clonotype turned up a few times. The chain combines TRBV7-2 with TRBJ1-1; the D is unclear. V lost 4 bases and J lost 3, with 9 bases in between. Germline CDR1 SGHTA, CDR2 FQGNSA. This CDR3 is 13 amino acids long. CDR3 region: CASSSAYYTEAFF. Here the CDR3 DNA reads TGTGCCAGCAGCTCAGCCTACTACACTGAAGCTTTCTTT.

This clonotype was recorded at least ten times. The chain recombines TRBV5-1 with TRBJ2-1; no firm D call. Trimming removed 2 bases at V and 10 bases at J, with 22 bases between. The CDR3 extends over 16 amino acids. Germline V gives CDR1 SGHRS, CDR2 YFSETQ. The CDR3: CASSFFPNELGLEQFF. The CDR3 DNA follows: TGCGCCAGCAGCTTTTTCCCAAACGAATTGGGTCTGGAGCAGTTCTTC. The variable domain in full, completed from reference TRBV5-1 and TRBJ2-1, reads KAGVTQTPRYLIKTRGQQVTLSCSPISGHRSVSWYQQTPGQGLQFLFEYFSETQRNKGNFPGRFSGRQFSNSRSEMNVSTLELGDSALYLCASSFFPNELGLEQFFGPGTRLTVL.

The V gene is TRBV7-6, the J gene TRBJ2-7, with D possibly matching TRBD1 (6 bases). The germline gives CDR1 SGHVS, CDR2 FNYEAQ. This CDR3 comprises 12 residues. V lost 4 bases, J lost 7 bases, and 11 bases lay in between. The DNA for the CDR3 is TGTGCCAGCAGCTATACAGGGCAGGAGCAGTACTTC. It codes for CASSYTGQEQYF. The variable domain in full, with the rest retrieved from reference TRBV7-6 and TRBJ2-7, is GAGVSQSPRYKVTKRGQDVALRCDPISGHVSLYWYRQALGQGPEFLTYFNYEAQQDKSGLPNDRFSAERPEGSISTLTIQRTEQRDSAMYRCASSYTGQEQYFGPGTRLTVT.

Many counts were recorded for this clonotype. This chain connects TRBV5-1 to TRBJ2-7; D gene uncertain. V was trimmed by 1 base and J by 0 bases, leaving 14 bases between them. The CDR3 contains 16 residues. Germline V CDR1 and CDR2: SGHRS, YFSETQ. The CDR3 nucleotides read TGCGCCAGCAGCTTGCGGTTTTCTGGGGTCTCCTACGAGCAGTACTTC. Translation gives CASSLRFSGVSYEQYF.

This clonotype has at least ten counts. The J gene is TRBJ2-7, the V gene TRBV7-8; either TRBD1 or TRBD2 may fit D (6 bases each). V was shortened by 7 bases and J by 6 bases, with 16 bases between the two germline ends. The V gene's germline CDR1 is SGHVS and CDR2 FQNEAQ. The CDR3 extends over 13 amino acids. The CDR3 spells CASNLGGSGEQYF. CDR3 sequence (DNA): TGTGCCAGCAACTTGGGGGGCTCCGGCGAGCAGTACTTC.

This clonotype was counted at least ten times. The chain links TRBV30 to TRBJ2-1; 9 nucleotides match TRBD2. The V gene's germline CDR1 is GTSNPN and CDR2 SVGIG (reference sequence). The CDR3 length is 14 residues. The J segment lost 2 bases and the V segment lost 1 base, leaving 0 bases of the junction unmatched. The CDR3 is CAWSGGRAYNEQFF. The CDR3, as DNA: TGTGCCTGGAGTGGCGGGAGGGCCTACAATGAGCAGTTCTTC.

There are many counts of this clonotype. The chain carries TRBV2 and TRBJ2-3, with D unresolved. The CDR3 spans 11 residues. With 4 bases removed from V and 5 bases from J, the gap between germline ends came to 4 bases. Looked up from germline, CDR1 is SNHLY and CDR2 is FYNNEI. The CDR3 sequence is CASSGKDTQYF. The CDR3 DNA follows: TGTGCCAGCAGTGGTAAAGATACGCAGTATTTT.

This clonotype showed up many times. The chain is built from TRBV2 and TRBJ2-1; TRBD2 is a possible D gene (6 bases). The germline V gene has CDR1 SNHLY and CDR2 FYNNEI. V was clipped by 6 bases and J by 8 bases, with 20 bases between them. The CDR3 contains 15 residues. CDR3: CASREDSGPVHEQFF. CDR3 DNA: TGTGCCAGCAGAGAGGATAGCGGCCCTGTCCATGAGCAGTTCTTC.

The chain couples TRBV19 to TRBJ2-3; 8 nucleotides agree with TRBD1. There are 17 residues in the CDR3. V dropped 2 bases and J dropped 2; count of bases not matched to a gene: 9. Per germline, CDR1 LNHDA and CDR2 SQIVND (reference sequence). CDR3 region: CASSIPPQGAFTDTQYF. The CDR3 DNA reads TGTGCCAGTAGTATACCCCCCCAGGGGGCCTTCACAGATACGCAGTATTTT.

The rearrangement uses TRBV19 and TRBJ2-5, with 8 bases matching TRBD1. V gave up 5 bases and J gave up 5 bases; unmatched junction bases: 4. The CDR3 totals 13 residues. The germline V gene has CDR1 LNHDA and CDR2 SQIVND (reference sequence). CDR3 nucleotides: TGTGCCAGTAGTGACAACAGGGGGGAGACCCAGTACTTC. This translates into CASSDNRGETQYF.

This clonotype was counted many times. The chain uses TRBV20-1 and TRBJ2-7; TRBD2 matches at 7 bases. V was pared by 0 bases and J by 0 bases, with 5 bases of the junction left unmatched. Per the germline V gene, CDR1 is DFQATT and CDR2 is SNEGSKA (reference sequence). CDR3 size: 15 residues. The CDR3 reads CSARDLRLASYEQYF. The CDR3, as DNA: TGCAGTGCTAGAGATCTTCGACTAGCCTCCTACGAGCAGTACTTC.